Each of the 21 T cell receptor beta chains below was sequenced from the same sample in a study of neurological immune-mediated disorders. A single record per CDR3 protein comes from TCRdb applying MiXCR to the 5' RACE reads. This table has 85,000 to 110,000 distinct CDR3 sequences, 10% to 13% appearing once. As to time point: longitudinal time-point 3. The sequenced sample was PBMCs. These receptor sequences come from a female donor with HTLV-1-associated myelopathy (HAM/TSP).

This clonotype was observed at least ten times. The chain links TRBV5-1 to TRBJ1-4; weak D call: TRBD1 (5 bases). Germline V gives CDR1 SGHRS, CDR2 YFSETQ. V lost 0 bases to trimming and J lost 0 bases, with 9 bases between them. The CDR3 length is 16 residues. The CDR3, as DNA: TGCGCCAGCAGCTTGGGGGACTTTGCAACTAATGAAAAACTGTTTTTT. Translating gives CASSLGDFATNEKLFF.

The chain has TRBV20-1 and TRBJ2-2; D is possibly TRBD2 (5 bases). The germline gives CDR1 DFQATT, CDR2 SNEGSKA (reference sequence). Trimming took 1 base from V and 0 from J, leaving 12 bases between them. This CDR3 spans 16 amino acids. For the CDR3, the DNA is TGCAGTGCTAGAGCCCAGCGGACCCCGAACACCGGGGAGCTGTTTTTT. Encoded protein: CSARAQRTPNTGELFF.

This clonotype showed up just a few times. V usage is TRBV4-1 and J usage is TRBJ2-7; D possibly matches TRBD1 or TRBD2 (6 bases each). The CDR3 extends over 19 amino acids. CDR1 and CDR2 (germline): MGHRA, YSYEKL. Trimming shortened V by 0 bases and J by 0 bases, and 21 bases separated the two germline ends. This chain's CDR3 is CASSQDQGTGRIRSYEQYF. The CDR3 bases are TGCGCCAGCAGCCAAGATCAGGGTACAGGGAGGATCCGCTCCTACGAGCAGTACTTC.

This clonotype was counted many times. V gene TRBV20-1 combines with J gene TRBJ1-5; D remains unclear. Trimming cost V 6 bases and J 1 base, with 16 bases left between them. The germline CDR1 and CDR2 sequences are DFQATT and SNEGSKA (reference sequence). The CDR3 consists of 15 residues. Here the CDR3 DNA reads TGCAGTGCGTCCTATCAAGGAAACAGCAATCAGCCCCAGCATTTT. This codes for CSASYQGNSNQPQHF.

This clonotype was seen a single time. A much larger clone is a single base away; this may be a read error. The genes are TRBV7-2 and TRBJ2-1, with D tentatively TRBD1 (6 bases). This CDR3 has 15 residues. Trimming took off 8 bases at V and 4 bases at J, with 18 bases between the two ends. Germline CDR1 reads SGHTA; CDR2 reads FQGNSA. The CDR3 DNA reads TGTGCCAGCTCTTCCCTGGACAGACGTTACAATGAGCAGTTCTTC. This translates into CASSSLDRRYNEQFF.

This clonotype was seen many times. The chain employs TRBV24-1 and TRBJ2-2; D uncertain. Germline V lookup: CDR1 KGHDR, CDR2 SFDVKD. V lost 0 bases and J 1 base, leaving 2 bases between the germline ends. There are 14 residues in the CDR3. CDR3 sequence: CATSDLKNTGELFF. In DNA, the CDR3 is TGTGCCACCAGTGATTTGAAGAACACCGGGGAGCTGTTTTTT.

This clonotype has at least ten counts. This chain joins TRBV5-1 and TRBJ2-1; perhaps TRBD1 as D (6 bases). This CDR3 spans 16 amino acids. CDR1 and CDR2 from the germline V gene are SGHRS and YFSETQ. Trimming took off 0 bases at V and 3 bases at J, with 13 bases between the two ends. CDR3 sequence (DNA): TGCGCCAGCAGCTTGGTTGTGACAGGCCTCTACAATGAGCAGTTCTTC. This codes for CASSLVVTGLYNEQFF.

V and J are TRBV12-3 or TRBV12-4 and TRBJ2-3; possible D gene TRBD2, 6 bases. This CDR3 is built from 14 residues. Trimming cost V 2 bases and J 6 bases, with 12 bases left between them. As DNA, the CDR3 is TGTGCCAGCAGTTTACGCGGGAAGGGTGATACGCAGTATTTT. It codes for CASSLRGKGDTQYF.

This clonotype was counted many times. The V call is TRBV6-2 or TRBV6-3, the J call TRBJ2-1; D remains unclear. Trimming stripped 2 bases from V and 7 bases from J, with 6 bases between. In germline, CDR1 is MNHEY, CDR2 SVGEGT. This CDR3 contains 12 residues. The CDR3 loop is CASSYRANEQFF. The CDR3 DNA is TGTGCCAGCAGTTACCGGGCAAATGAGCAGTTCTTC.

This clonotype was seen many times. The rearrangement joins TRBV12-3 or TRBV12-4 to TRBJ2-7; TRBD2 is a possible D gene (5 bases). The CDR3 has 14 residues. Trimming left V 5 bases short and J 4 bases short, with 15 bases between. CDR3 DNA: TGTGCCAGCAGTCCCGCCGGGAATATATACGAGCAGTACTTC. Protein sequence: CASSPAGNIYEQYF.

This clonotype was observed at least ten times. The chain has TRBV3-1 and TRBJ2-7; D gene ambiguous. Trimming shortened V by 3 bases and J by 0 bases, and 15 bases separated the two germline ends. CDR3 length equals 16 residues. CDR1 and CDR2 (germline): LGHDT, YNNKEL (reference sequence). CDR3 sequence (DNA): TGTGCCAGCAGCCACACCTCCCGGACGGCCTCCTACGAGCAGTACTTC. Encoded protein: CASSHTSRTASYEQYF.

V usage is TRBV9 and J usage is TRBJ2-2; D is ambiguous. The CDR3 is made up of 15 amino acids. V lost 0 bases and J lost 0, with 6 bases in between. Germline V gene lookup returns CDR1 SGDLS and CDR2 YYNGEE. CDR3 residues: CASSVALANTGELFF. The CDR3 nucleotides are TGTGCCAGCAGCGTAGCATTGGCGAACACCGGGGAGCTGTTTTTT. Full variable domain (remainder filled in from reference TRBV9 and TRBJ2-2): DSGVTQTPKHLITATGQRVTLRCSPRSGDLSVYWYQQSLDQGLQFLIQYYNGEERAKGNILERFSAQQFPDLHSELNLSSLELGDSALYFCASSVALANTGELFFGEGSRLTVL.

The rearrangement uses TRBV2 and TRBJ2-1; 9 positions agree with TRBD2. The CDR3 is made up of 16 amino acids. Germline V gives CDR1 SNHLY, CDR2 FYNNEI. V was clipped by 2 bases and J by 2 bases; unmatched bases: 4. CDR3 sequence (DNA): TGTGCCAGCAGTGAATCGGGCGGGGGGGCCTACAATGAGCAGTTCTTC. Translating gives CASSESGGGAYNEQFF.

This clonotype was observed a few times. The chain carries TRBV5-1 and TRBJ2-3, with a weak D call TRBD2 (6 bases). The length of the CDR3 is 13 residues. V lost 9 bases and J lost 1, with 12 bases in between. Germline CDR1 reads SGHRS; CDR2 reads YFSETQ. CDR3 region: CATSSGGTDTQYF. DNA for the CDR3: TGCGCCACCAGTTCGGGGGGCACAGATACGCAGTATTTT.

In its sample, this clonotype was seen many times. V usage is TRBV5-1 and J usage is TRBJ1-1, with TRBD1 matching over 7 bases. After removal of 4 bases from V and 3 bases from J, the junction contained 6 bases not matched to a gene. CDR1 is SGHRS, CDR2 YFSETQ, per germline. This CDR3 is built from 14 residues. The CDR3 protein is CASSVGQPYTEAFF. The DNA for the CDR3 is TGCGCCAGCAGCGTGGGACAGCCTTACACTGAAGCTTTCTTT. The variable domain in full, completed from reference TRBV5-1 and TRBJ1-1, reads KAGVTQTPRYLIKTRGQQVTLSCSPISGHRSVSWYQQTPGQGLQFLFEYFSETQRNKGNFPGRFSGRQFSNSRSEMNVSTLELGDSALYLCASSVGQPYTEAFFGQGTRLTVV.

This clonotype was counted at least ten times. The CDR3 bases are TGTGCCATCTTAGCTAGCCGCACAGATACGCAGTATTTT. Amino acids: CAILASRTDTQYF. V usage is TRBV10-3 and J usage is TRBJ2-3; the D gene is possibly TRBD2 (5 bases). With 8 bases removed from V and 1 base from J, the gap between germline ends came to 10 bases. Germline V gene data show CDR1 as ENHRY and CDR2 as SYGVKD. The CDR3 spans 13 residues.

The table lists this clonotype with many counts. The chain employs TRBV7-8 and TRBJ2-7; D is unclear. CDR1 and CDR2 from the germline V gene are SGHVS and FQNEAQ. CDR3 size: 16 residues. V gave up 4 bases and J gave up 0 bases, with 16 bases separating them. CDR3 sequence reads: CASSYTSGLDSYEQYF. DNA of the CDR3: TGTGCCAGCAGCTACACAAGTGGGTTGGACTCCTACGAGCAGTACTTC.

This clonotype was seen ten or more times. The rearrangement uses TRBV5-1 and TRBJ1-4; D is possibly TRBD1 (5 bases). Germline assignment: CDR1 SGHRS and CDR2 YFSETQ. The CDR3 runs 16 residues. With 4 bases removed from V and 5 bases from J, the gap between germline ends came to 18 bases. This chain's CDR3 is CASSQRLGGNNEKLFF. CDR3 nucleotides: TGCGCCAGCAGCCAACGGTTGGGGGGAAACAATGAAAAACTGTTTTTT.

This clonotype is labeled as medium-sized. This chain joins TRBV10-3 and TRBJ2-5; 8 nucleotides agree with TRBD1. The CDR3 spans 15 residues. V was pared by 5 bases and J by 2 bases, with 7 bases of the junction left unmatched. Germline CDR1 reads ENHRY; CDR2 reads SYGVKD. CDR3 DNA sequence: TGTGCCATCAGTTTGGACAGGGCGCCTCAAGAGACCCAGTACTTC. This encodes CAISLDRAPQETQYF.

By its share, this clonotype is medium-sized (0.01 to 0.1%). The chain is built from TRBV7-7 and TRBJ2-5, with D perhaps TRBD1 (5 bases). The CDR3 is 13 residues long. V lost 1 base, J lost 6 bases, and 9 bases lay in between. Germline lookup yields CDR1 SSHAT and CDR2 FNYEAQ (reference sequence). For the CDR3, the DNA is TGTGCCAGCAGCTTAGGGGGCAGGCAGACCCAGTACTTC. Its protein is CASSLGGRQTQYF.

This clonotype was counted many times. This chain uses TRBV5-6 with TRBJ2-5; maybe TRBD1 (6 bases). Germline values: CDR1 SGHDT, CDR2 YYEEEE. CDR3 size: 15 residues. V was pared by 1 base and J by 0 bases, with 10 bases between. The chain's CDR3 is CASSLLDRDQETQYF. CDR3 coding DNA: TGTGCCAGCAGCTTGTTGGACAGAGACCAAGAGACCCAGTACTTC.